This TCR beta chain was profiled in a study of blood T cell repertoires in COVID-19. This table comes from immunoSEQ multiplex PCR, and its TCRdb copy is limited to in-frame clones, with some not included. The table has approximately 49,000 clones, 81% seen once. With V trimmed by 0 bases and J by 6 bases, 4 bases remained unmatched. The CDR3 length is 15 residues. Germline values: CDR1 SGDLS, CDR2 YYNGEE. The receptor's source is a woman over 75 with COVID-19, enrolled during active disease. The specimen was peripheral blood. This chain joins TRBV9 and TRBJ2-3; 10 bases line up with TRBD2. CDR3 bases: TGTGCCAGCAGCGTAGAACTAGCGGGAATGGATACGCAGTATTTT. Amino acids: CASSVELAGMDTQYF.